This TCR beta chain appears in the sequencing data of a study of blood T cell repertoires in COVID-19. The table came from immunoSEQ multiplex PCR; TCRdb's copy has only in-frame clones and leaves some out. The data show about 190,000 clones, with approximately 88% seen just once and roughly 3.2% held by the top ten. Trimming pared 0 bases from V and 2 bases from J, leaving 6 bases between. The CDR3 is 13 amino acids. Germline values: CDR1 SGHDT, CDR2 YYEEEE. The sample taken for sequencing was PBMCs or T cells enriched from blood (not recorded which). The source is a woman between 25 and 40 years old who had recovered from COVID-19. The chain uses TRBV5-6 and TRBJ2-7, with D possibly TRBD1 on 5 matching bases. CDR3 DNA: TGTGCCAGCAGCTTGGCAGGGACCTACGAGCAGTACGTC. This gives the protein CASSLAGTYEQYV.